Listed here are 21 T cell receptor beta chains from one sample, sequenced in a study of regulatory T cells in long-lasting Graves disease. The time point was: newly diagnosed GD, antithyroid drugs for less than 3 months. Researchers made the TCR library from RNA that was extracted from PBMCs. Arm-PCR with iRepertoire HTBI primers amplified the CDR3 regions for these TCR beta libraries. MiXCR, applied by TCRdb to the multiplex PCR reads, yields one record per CDR3 protein. The top ten clones hold around 13% of a sample with 530,000 or so distinct CDR3 sequences, about 15% of them seen once. The data were also submitted as part of a second study, on T cells in Graves' hyperthyroidism and ophthalmopathy.

This material consisted of peripheral blood mononuclear cells (PBMCs), taken at new diagnosis, from a patient treated with antithyroid drugs. These TCRs come from a young man with Graves disease.

V gene TRBV5-1 combines with J gene TRBJ2-3; D gene unclear. Trimming took off 0 bases at V and 0 bases at J, with 5 bases between the two ends. Germline values: CDR1 SGHRS, CDR2 YFSETQ. The CDR3 totals 14 residues. This chain's CDR3 is CASSLVESTDTQYF. CDR3 sequence (DNA): TGCGCCAGCAGCTTGGTAGAAAGCACAGATACGCAGTATTTT.

This clonotype was counted a few times. The J gene is TRBJ1-4, the V gene TRBV20-1, with unresolved D. Germline CDR1 and CDR2: DFQATT and SNEGSKA (reference sequence). V lost 3 bases and J 12 bases, leaving 14 bases between the germline ends. This CDR3 has 12 residues. The CDR3 sequence: CSASTGASELFF. The CDR3 DNA sequence: TGCAGTGCTAGTACTGGAGCGAGTGAACTGTTTTTT.

The sample holds a few counts of this clonotype. The chain is built from TRBV7-3 and TRBJ2-1; a weak D match, TRBD2 (6 bases). Germline assignment: CDR1 SGHTA and CDR2 FQGTGA. The CDR3 totals 14 residues. V was shortened by 1 base and J by 9 bases, with 13 bases between the two germline ends. The CDR3 DNA is TGTGCCAGCAGCTTAAGTAGGGACTTAAGTGAGCAGTTCTTC. Its protein is CASSLSRDLSEQFF.

This clonotype was recorded many times. The rearrangement links TRBV28 to TRBJ2-1; 10 nucleotides line up with TRBD2. The CDR3 sequence is 14 residues long. Germline V gene sequence: CDR1 MDHEN, CDR2 SYDVKM. The trim removed 11 bases at V and 6 bases at J, leaving 10 bases unmatched. The CDR3 nucleotides read TGTGCCCTCGTCCCAGCGGGAGGGATCAATGAGCAGTTCTTC. This encodes CALVPAGGINEQFF.

This clonotype appeared many times. This sequence joins TRBV20-1 and TRBJ2-7; weak D call: TRBD2 (6 bases). The CDR3 totals 15 residues. Germline V gene data show CDR1 as DFQATT and CDR2 as SNEGSKA (reference sequence). Trimming left V 8 bases short and J 1 base short, with 21 bases between. CDR3 nucleotides: TGCAGTTGTACTAGCCCCCAGAGAGGGTCCTACGAGCAGTACTTC. Protein product: CSCTSPQRGSYEQYF.

This clonotype appeared many times. The chain uses TRBV12-3 or TRBV12-4 and TRBJ2-7, with D possibly matching TRBD2 (6 bases). V dropped 5 bases and J dropped 0 bases, with 14 bases sitting between them. The CDR3 has 15 amino acids. The CDR3 sequence is CASSTTRAGSYEQYF. The CDR3 DNA sequence: TGTGCCAGCAGTACGACTAGAGCGGGCTCCTACGAGCAGTACTTC.

This clonotype was picked up many times. The chain is built from TRBV5-1 and TRBJ2-1; 9 bases are shared with TRBD2. J gave up 7 bases and V 1 base, and 9 bases lay outside the gene matches. This CDR3 spans 16 amino acids. Germline CDR1 SGHRS, CDR2 YFSETQ. CDR3 in amino acids: CASSLFSGRMGNEQFF. DNA of the CDR3: TGCGCCAGCAGCTTGTTTAGCGGGAGAATGGGTAATGAGCAGTTCTTC.

The rearrangement uses TRBV20-1 and TRBJ2-7; TRBD2 matches 9 bases. Germline assignment: CDR1 DFQATT and CDR2 SNEGSKA (reference sequence). V shed 7 bases and J 2 bases; nucleotides not matched to a gene: 9. This CDR3 is 14 amino acids long. The CDR3 bases are TGCAGTGTGTTGACTAGCGGAAAACCCTACGAGCAGTACTTC. This translates into CSVLTSGKPYEQYF.

This rearrangement joins TRBV4-1 to TRBJ1-5, with no clear D. The ends were cut back, 4 bases at V and 1 base at J, with 14 bases in the middle. Germline V gene sequence: CDR1 MGHRA, CDR2 YSYEKL. This CDR3 comprises 16 residues. CDR3 DNA: TGCGCCAGCAGCCCCCTCGGGGTGGGAAGCAATCAGCCCCAGCATTTT. Protein sequence: CASSPLGVGSNQPQHF.

The rearrangement joins TRBV6-2 or TRBV6-3 to TRBJ2-3, with 11 positions matching TRBD2. This CDR3 comprises 17 residues. Losses at the gene ends were 1 base for V and 3 bases for J; bases not matched to a gene: 6. Germline CDR1 and CDR2: MNHEY and SVGEGT. The CDR3 DNA is TGTGCCAGCAGTTACTATACTAGCGGGAGAGGGACAGATACGCAGTATTTT. It codes for CASSYYTSGRGTDTQYF.

There are a few counts of this clonotype. This rearrangement joins TRBV25-1 to TRBJ1-5; perhaps TRBD1 as D (5 bases). V lost 3 bases and J 9 bases, leaving 9 bases between the germline ends. The CDR3 runs to 12 residues. Germline assignment: CDR1 MGHDK and CDR2 SYGVNS. The DNA for the CDR3 is TGTGCCAGCAGTGATGGGGACGGGCCCCAGCATTTT. Amino acid sequence: CASSDGDGPQHF. Full variable domain (remainder filled in from reference TRBV25-1 and TRBJ1-5): EADIYQTPRYLVIGTGKKITLECSQTMGHDKMYWYQQDPGMELHLIHYSYGVNSTEKGDLSSESTVSRIRTEHFPLTLESARPSHTSQYLCASSDGDGPQHFGDGTRLSIL.

This clonotype was recorded many times. The CDR3 DNA sequence: TGTGCCAGCAGCTTAGAACGCACCCTTCTTGAGCAGTTCTTC. As protein: CASSLERTLLEQFF. The rearrangement links TRBV7-2 to TRBJ2-1; D gene unclear. The CDR3 contains 14 residues. CDR1 is SGHTA and CDR2 is FQGNSA in the germline V gene. V was pared by 1 base and J by 9 bases, with 13 bases between.

The genes are TRBV20-1 and TRBJ2-1; 8 bases map to TRBD2. The V and J ends lost 4 bases and 5 bases, in that order; junction bases with no gene match: 13. CDR1 is DFQATT and CDR2 is SNEGSKA in the germline V gene (reference sequence). There are 16 residues in the CDR3. CDR3 in DNA: TGCAGTGCTAAAACCTTCCGGGGGGGGCTGGACAATGAGCAGTTCTTC. Its protein is CSAKTFRGGLDNEQFF.

This clonotype showed up many times. This chain links TRBV15 with TRBJ1-4; 7 bases match TRBD1. With 3 bases clipped from V and 3 bases from J, the junction kept 13 bases outside the gene matches. This CDR3 region has 18 residues. Per the germline V gene, CDR1 is LNHNV and CDR2 is YYDKDF (reference sequence). The DNA of the CDR3 is TGTGCCACCAGCAGCCACAGGGGAATTACGGCGGCTAATGAAAAACTGTTTTTT. It encodes CATSSHRGITAANEKLFF.

The V call is TRBV7-9, the J call TRBJ2-1; possible D gene TRBD2, 6 bases. Germline V gives CDR1 SEHNR, CDR2 FQNEAQ (reference sequence). The V and J ends lost 6 bases and 13 bases respectively, with 13 bases between them. The CDR3 has 11 residues. CDR3 region: CASRPGLFQFF. In DNA form, the CDR3 reads TGTGCCAGCAGACCGGGACTTTTTCAGTTCTTC.

At least ten counts were recorded for this clonotype. The chain is built from TRBV6-2 or TRBV6-3 and TRBJ2-1, with a weak D call TRBD1 (5 bases). The CDR3 loop spans 12 amino acids. Trimming removed 6 bases from V and 2 bases from J, with 5 bases in between. Germline assignment: CDR1 MNHEY and CDR2 SVGEGT. The CDR3 DNA follows: TGTGCCAGCAGGGACACCTACAATGAGCAGTTCTTC. It is translated as CASRDTYNEQFF.

The chain recombines TRBV19 with TRBJ2-3; 9 bases match TRBD2. J was trimmed by 6 bases and V by 5 bases; bases with no gene match: 9. This CDR3 is 15 amino acids long. Germline V lookup: CDR1 LNHDA, CDR2 SQIVND (reference sequence). The CDR3 sequence is CASSELAGEGDTQYF. The CDR3 DNA reads as TGTGCCAGTAGTGAACTAGCGGGCGAAGGGGATACGCAGTATTTT.

In its sample, this clonotype was seen many times. The V and J genes are TRBV7-9 and TRBJ2-1; D perhaps matches TRBD2 (6 bases). The CDR3 is 15 amino acids. Germline V gene data show CDR1 as SEHNR and CDR2 as FQNEAQ (reference sequence). With 5 bases removed from V and 4 bases from J, the gap between germline ends came to 15 bases. This chain's CDR3 is CASSPEGPLYNEQFF. For the CDR3, the DNA is TGTGCCAGCAGCCCGGAGGGCCCTCTATACAATGAGCAGTTCTTC. The full variable domain, in which reference TRBV7-9 and TRBJ2-1 provide the parts outside the CDR3, is DTGVSQNPRHKITKRGQNVTFRCDPISEHNRLYWYRQTLGQGPEFLTYFQNEAQLEKSRLLSDRFSAERPKGSFSTLEIQRTEQGDSAMYLCASSPEGPLYNEQFFGPGTRLTVL.

This clonotype was seen only a few times. This chain links TRBV6-9 with TRBJ2-7, with D tentatively TRBD2 (6 bases). V lost 3 bases and J 9 bases, leaving 21 bases between the germline ends. The CDR3 loop spans 15 amino acids. Germline loops: CDR1 MNHGY, CDR2 SVAAGI. The CDR3 is CASSYHGGGLGGQYF. CDR3 nucleotide sequence: TGTGCCAGCAGTTACCACGGGGGAGGTCTGGGAGGGCAGTACTTC.

This clonotype has a handful of counts. This rearrangement joins TRBV20-1 to TRBJ2-7; possibly TRBD1 for D (6 bases). Trimming stripped 4 bases from V and 3 bases from J, with 10 bases between. The CDR3 is made up of 12 amino acids. Germline CDR1 reads DFQATT; CDR2 reads SNEGSKA (reference sequence). CDR3 sequence (DNA): TGCAGTGCTAAAAACAGGGACTACGAGCAGTACTTC. This sequence encodes CSAKNRDYEQYF.

This clonotype was recorded many times. The CDR3 nucleotides are TGTGCCAGCAGTGACAGTCTGGCTTGGGAGACCCAGTACTTC. Protein sequence: CASSDSLAWETQYF. The genes are TRBV2 and TRBJ2-5; D gene uncertain. Germline V CDR1 and CDR2: SNHLY, FYNNEI. Trimming pared 3 bases from V and 5 bases from J, leaving 13 bases between. CDR3 size: 14 residues.